This TCR beta chain was recovered during a study of control samples from healthy donors and cancer patients. The data were produced by immunoSEQ multiplex PCR, yet TCRdb's version contains in-frame clones alone and is incomplete. This sample has approximately 140,000 clones, with 93% found just once. Germline V CDR1 and CDR2: LNHDA, SQIVND (reference sequence). The junction had 6 bases not matched to a gene; V was cut back by 3 bases and J by 0 bases. This CDR3 spans 18 amino acids. The sequenced material came from blood. The rearrangement joins TRBV19 to TRBJ2-2, with 11 bases matching TRBD1. The clonotype originates from a man aged 18 to 30 in good health. CDR3 amino acids: CASSIRDRGDTNTGELFF. CDR3 coding DNA: TGTGCCAGTAGTATCCGGGACAGGGGGGACACGAACACCGGGGAGCTGTTTTTT. Full variable domain (outside the CDR3, taken from reference TRBV19 and TRBJ2-2): DGGITQSPKYLFRKEGQNVTLSCEQNLNHDAMYWYRQDPGQGLRLIYYSQIVNDFQKGDIAEGYSVSREKKESFPLTVTSAQKNPTAFYLCASSIRDRGDTNTGELFFGEGSRLTVL.